This T cell receptor (beta chain) was recovered during a study of CD8 T cells in Susac syndrome. The V and J ends lost 0 bases and 5 bases respectively, with 12 bases between them. Germline CDR1 and CDR2: KGHDR and SFDVKD. CDR3 size: 15 residues. This clonotype appeared once. Age- and sex-matched healthy donors served as the control group. The TEMRA cells underwent FACS enrichment, while the CD8+ and CD4+ T cells underwent negative isolation. RNA was extracted with the RNeasy kit, and a quantity of about 0.45 to 1 ug was reverse transcribed using random hexamers. TCRdb recomputed calls from the immunoSEQ multiplex PCR reads with MiXCR, one row per CDR3 protein. The repertoire consists of 90,000 to 110,000 distinct CDR3 sequences, with about 96% occurring once and the leading ten covering more than 0.095%.

This TCR was recovered from a human donor in good health. The rearrangement links TRBV24-1 to TRBJ2-5, with TRBD1 as a possible D gene (6 bases). Source material: CD4+ T cells from PBMCs. The CDR3 bases are TGTGCCACCAGTGATTTGAGGGGGAAGACGGAGACCCAGTACTTC. As protein: CATSDLRGKTETQYF.